One and the same sample provided the 30 T cell receptor beta chains below, sequenced in a study of vaccination and CD4 T cells after COVID-19. The Oncomine TCR Beta short-read assay sequenced DNA from cultured CD4+ T cells. TCRdb independently ran MiXCR on the PCR reads; one entry per CDR3 protein. The table includes 13,000 or so distinct CDR3 sequences, about 50% detected once. For these receptors, no antigen is known. Treatment reported: roughly ten-day PBMC culture with coronavirus spike peptide pools or control peptides (ViraFEST assay). The specimen sequenced was CD4+ T cells from blood, cultured in vitro. Receptor source: a human donor who had recovered from COVID-19.

This chain links TRBV12-3 or TRBV12-4 with TRBJ1-1; D possibly corresponds to TRBD1 (5 bases). The CDR3 is 14 residues long. V lost 1 base and J lost 3, with 9 bases in between. DNA for the CDR3: TGTGCCAGCAGTTTAGATAGGGGTGACACTGAAGCTTTCTTT. It encodes CASSLDRGDTEAFF.

In its sample, this clonotype ranks as large. The chain carries TRBV18 and TRBJ2-1, with 8 bases matching TRBD2. Germline V gene data show CDR1 as KGHSH and CDR2 as LQKENI. The CDR3 sequence is 15 residues long. The V segment lost 3 bases and the J segment 6 bases; nucleotides outside the gene matches: 7. CDR3 loop: CASSPGTRSLNEQFF. The CDR3, as DNA: TGTGCCAGCTCACCTGGGACTAGATCGCTCAATGAGCAGTTCTTC.

This clonotype appeared a few times. The V call is TRBV2, the J call TRBJ2-1; D call uncertain. This CDR3 spans 11 amino acids. Trimming took 2 bases from V and 7 from J, leaving 3 bases between them. Germline V gives CDR1 SNHLY, CDR2 FYNNEI. CDR3 coding DNA: TGTGCCAGCAGTGAACTGAATGAGCAGTTCTTC. Encoded protein: CASSELNEQFF.

This chain connects TRBV6-5 to TRBJ1-1; D not resolved. V lost 0 bases to trimming and J lost 1 base, with 6 bases between them. This CDR3 comprises 14 residues. Germline CDR1 reads MNHEY; CDR2 reads SVGAGI. The CDR3 region is CASSYSSENTEAFF. DNA of the CDR3: TGTGCCAGCAGTTACTCGTCGGAGAACACTGAAGCTTTCTTT.

The chain combines TRBV20-1 with TRBJ2-3; the match to TRBD2 covers 13 bases. This CDR3 contains 18 residues. In germline, CDR1 is DFQATT, CDR2 SNEGSKA (reference sequence). Trimming took 4 bases from V and 4 from J; bases not matched to a gene: 14. In nucleotides, the CDR3 is TGCAGTGCTACCCCCCCCCTAGGGACTAGCGGGACCCCAGATACGCAGTATTTT. Translating gives CSATPPLGTSGTPDTQYF.

The V call is TRBV19, the J call TRBJ1-1; D not resolved. The germline gives CDR1 LNHDA, CDR2 SQIVND (reference sequence). Trimming removed 3 bases from V and 2 bases from J, with 7 bases in between. The CDR3 is made up of 13 amino acids. The CDR3 DNA reads TGTGCCAGTAGTATCTTAACAAACACTGAAGCTTTCTTT. This encodes CASSILTNTEAFF. The whole variable domain, filled in from reference TRBV19 and TRBJ1-1, reads DGGITQSPKYLFRKEGQNVTLSCEQNLNHDAMYWYRQDPGQGLRLIYYSQIVNDFQKGDIAEGYSVSREKKESFPLTVTSAQKNPTAFYLCASSILTNTEAFFGQGTRLTVV.

The J gene is TRBJ1-1, the V gene TRBV23-1; possible D gene TRBD1, 6 bases. TRBV23-1 is designated an ORF whose function remains uncertain. CDR3 length: 21 amino acids. Trimming removed 1 base at V and 1 base at J, with 28 bases between. CDR3 sequence (DNA): TGCGCCAGCAGTCAATTAGGGGGGTTTCTGGGGGGACCACCGGGGAACACTGAAGCTTTCTTT. Protein: CASSQLGGFLGGPPGNTEAFF.

Here the CDR3 DNA reads TGTGCCATCAGTGCCGGGGGCGACGGGGAGCTGTTTTTT. It codes for CAISAGGDGELFF. This chain uses TRBV10-3 with TRBJ2-2; D possibly matches TRBD1 or TRBD2 (6 bases each). The V end was cut by 4 bases, the J end by 7 bases, with 10 bases between. This CDR3 region has 13 residues. The V gene's germline CDR1 is ENHRY and CDR2 SYGVKD.

V is TRBV5-1 and J is TRBJ2-1, with unresolved D. The germline V gene encodes CDR1 SGHRS and CDR2 YFSETQ. The CDR3 is 15 residues long. V dropped 5 bases and J dropped 4 bases, with 16 bases sitting between them. This CDR3 reads CASRTPNSAYNEQFF. The CDR3 nucleotides read TGCGCCAGCAGGACTCCGAATAGTGCTTACAATGAGCAGTTCTTC.

This clonotype was detected only a few times. V is TRBV6-2 or TRBV6-3 and J is TRBJ1-2; possible D gene TRBD1, 6 bases. The V and J ends lost 7 bases and 8 bases respectively, with 23 bases between them. CDR1 is MNHEY and CDR2 is SVGEGT in the germline V gene. This CDR3 spans 15 amino acids. CDR3 bases: TGTGCCAGCACGAGGGACACTGCGCCCTTCGAAGGCTACACCTTC. Its protein is CASTRDTAPFEGYTF.

The chain has TRBV6-1 and TRBJ2-1; possible D gene TRBD2, 6 bases. CDR1 and CDR2 from the germline V gene are MNHNS and SASEGT. CDR3 length equals 16 residues. V lost 7 bases to trimming and J lost 2 bases, with 18 bases between them. The CDR3 reads CASTRGVKQAYNEQFF. The CDR3 DNA reads as TGTGCCAGCACTCGCGGGGTTAAGCAAGCCTACAATGAGCAGTTCTTC.

As to this clonotype: One junction end does not reproduce the germline sequence, and a read error may be involved. The CDR3 nucleotides read TGTGCCAGCAGCTGGGGGGGTCTCCCAGAATCCTACGGGCAGTACTTC. Translated: CASSWGGLPESYGQYF. The chain couples TRBV4-2 to TRBJ2-7; 7 positions match TRBD2. The CDR3 is 16 amino acids. The V gene's germline CDR1 is LGHNA and CDR2 YNFKEQ.

The chain employs TRBV19 and TRBJ1-6; D gene unclear. V lost 5 bases to trimming and J lost 6 bases, with 5 bases between them. The CDR3 runs to 12 residues. In germline, CDR1 is LNHDA, CDR2 SQIVND (reference sequence). The CDR3 loop is CASSYLNSPLHF. DNA for the CDR3: TGTGCCAGTAGTTACCTTAATTCACCCCTCCACTTT.

The chain joins TRBV6-5 to TRBJ1-1; D gene ambiguous. Trimming removed 4 bases at V and 5 bases at J, with 14 bases between. The CDR3 runs to 14 residues. The germline V gene has CDR1 MNHEY and CDR2 SVGAGI. Here the CDR3 DNA reads TGTGCCAGCAGTTGGTATCGAGGAGGTACTGAAGCTTTCTTT. Protein product: CASSWYRGGTEAFF.

In this sample, this clonotype turned up a few times. J is TRBJ1-1 and V is TRBV6-1; 7 positions agree with TRBD1. From germline, CDR1 is MNHNS and CDR2 SASEGT. The CDR3 length is 14 residues. Trimming took 8 bases from V and 1 from J; bases not matched to a gene: 7. The chain's CDR3 is CASERGPGNTEAFF. In DNA form, the CDR3 reads TGTGCCAGCGAGAGGGGGCCTGGGAACACTGAAGCTTTCTTT.

There are a few counts of this clonotype. The chain carries TRBV10-1 and TRBJ2-5, with 10 positions matching TRBD1. The CDR3 is 15 residues long. V shed 4 bases and J 5 bases; nucleotides not matched to a gene: 7. Germline values: CDR1 WNHNN, CDR2 SYGVQD (reference sequence). CDR3: CASSGQGAVGETQYF. The CDR3 bases are TGCGCCAGCAGTGGACAGGGGGCAGTTGGGGAGACCCAGTACTTC.

V is TRBV24-1 and J is TRBJ2-1, with TRBD1 matching over 7 bases. This CDR3 is 17 amino acids long. The junction had 8 bases not matched to a gene; V was cut back by 4 bases and J by 0 bases. CDR1 and CDR2 (germline): KGHDR, SFDVKD. The chain's CDR3 is CATSEGGRGNSYNEQFF. CDR3 bases: TGTGCCACCAGTGAAGGGGGCAGGGGGAACTCCTACAATGAGCAGTTCTTC.

The rearrangement joins TRBV15 to TRBJ1-3, with D possibly being TRBD1 (5 bases). V was clipped by 0 bases and J by 0 bases, with 12 bases between them. From germline, CDR1 is LNHNV and CDR2 YYDKDF (reference sequence). CDR3 length equals 17 residues. For the CDR3, the DNA is TGTGCCACCAGCAGAGAGATTGGGGGTTCCTCTGGAAACACCATATATTTT. This translates into CATSREIGGSSGNTIYF.

This clonotype was detected only a few times. The J gene is TRBJ2-5, the V gene TRBV15; 10 bases line up with TRBD2. The CDR3 is made up of 16 amino acids. V lost 5 bases and J lost 4; bases outside the gene matches: 10. Germline V gives CDR1 LNHNV, CDR2 YYDKDF (reference sequence). CDR3 region: CATSSASGGVGETQYF. The DNA of the CDR3 is TGTGCCACCAGCTCAGCTAGCGGGGGCGTCGGAGAGACCCAGTACTTC. The full variable domain, with the rest looked up from reference TRBV15 and TRBJ2-5, is DAMVIQNPRYQVTQFGKPVTLSCSQTLNHNVMYWYQQKSSQAPKLLFHYYDKDFNNEADTPDNFQSRRPNTSFCFLDIRSPGLGDTAMYLCATSSASGGVGETQYFGPGTRLLVL.

This clonotype was seen only a few times. The gene calls are TRBV2 and TRBJ1-4; D unresolved. In germline, CDR1 is SNHLY, CDR2 FYNNEI. Trimming took 9 bases from V and 8 from J, leaving 19 bases between them. This CDR3 spans 14 amino acids. This chain's CDR3 is CASAPQVGWEKLFF. The CDR3 DNA follows: TGTGCCAGTGCACCCCAGGTAGGCTGGGAAAAACTGTTTTTT.

As concerns this clonotype: One junction end disagrees with the germline gene, perhaps due to a read error. V and J are TRBV7-2 and TRBJ1-2, with TRBD1 identical over 10 bases. There are 18 residues in the CDR3. Germline V gene data show CDR1 as SGHTA and CDR2 as FQGNSA. DNA for the CDR3: TGTGCCAGCAGCTCCTACCCGGGACAGGGGAGAAAGGGCTATGGCTGCACCTTC. Protein product: CASSSYPGQGRKGYGCTF.

The chain couples TRBV2 to TRBJ1-1; D perhaps matches TRBD1 (6 bases). Germline loops: CDR1 SNHLY, CDR2 FYNNEI. The CDR3 covers 12 residues. The V end was cut by 4 bases, the J end by 7 bases, with 10 bases between. The CDR3: CASSANRVEAFF. As DNA, the CDR3 is TGTGCCAGCAGTGCGAACAGGGTTGAAGCTTTCTTT.

The chain carries TRBV12-3 or TRBV12-4 and TRBJ2-7; tentative D call: TRBD1 (5 bases). V was trimmed by 0 bases and J by 2 bases, leaving 23 bases between them. This CDR3 is built from 19 residues. The CDR3 reads CASSLARFRVGQGPYEQYF. Written as DNA, the CDR3 is TGTGCCAGCAGTTTAGCGCGGTTTAGGGTAGGGCAGGGCCCCTACGAGCAGTACTTC.

In its sample, this clonotype was seen a few times. This sequence joins TRBV7-7 and TRBJ2-2; 8 nucleotides line up with TRBD1. The trim removed 5 bases at V and 6 bases at J, leaving 5 bases unmatched. CDR1 is SSHAT and CDR2 is FNYEAQ in the germline V gene (reference sequence). CDR3 length equals 14 residues. CDR3 sequence reads: CASSPGQAPGELFF. As DNA, the CDR3 is TGTGCCAGCAGCCCGGGACAGGCCCCCGGGGAGCTGTTTTTT.

There are a few counts of this clonotype. The chain links TRBV11-2 to TRBJ2-1, with 11 bases lining up with TRBD2. CDR1 and CDR2 (germline): SGHAT, FQNNGV. The CDR3 has 15 amino acids. The ends lost 5 bases at V and 5 bases at J; junction bases unmatched: 5. CDR3 DNA sequence: TGTGCCAGCAGCACGACTAGCGGGGCCAACAATGAGCAGTTCTTC. It codes for CASSTTSGANNEQFF. The variable domain in full, with the rest retrieved from reference TRBV11-2 and TRBJ2-1, is EAGVAQSPRYKIIEKRQSVAFWCNPISGHATLYWYQQILGQGPKLLIQFQNNGVVDDSQLPKDRFSAERLKGVDSTLKIQPAKLEDSAVYLCASSTTSGANNEQFFGPGTRLTVL.

The CDR3 DNA follows: TGTGCCAGCAGCTTACAGGGGGGAGGCACTGAAGCTTTCTTT. Protein product: CASSLQGGGTEAFF. V usage is TRBV7-9 and J usage is TRBJ1-1; 7 bases line up with TRBD1. Germline V gene sequence: CDR1 SEHNR, CDR2 FQNEAQ (reference sequence). The CDR3 consists of 14 residues. Trimming cost V 2 bases and J 4 bases; bases outside gene matches: 4.

The sample holds one count of this clonotype. CDR3 in amino acids: CASGGPYSYNSPLHF. The DNA of the CDR3 is TGTGCCAGCGGGGGGCCCTACTCCTATAATTCACCCCTCCACTTT. The chain employs TRBV28 and TRBJ1-6, with D maybe TRBD1 (6 bases). This CDR3 region has 15 residues. V lost 8 bases and J lost 0, with 11 bases in between. In germline, CDR1 is MDHEN, CDR2 SYDVKM.

The chain combines TRBV20-1 with TRBJ1-1; possible D gene TRBD1, 5 bases. This CDR3 has 12 residues. V was cut by 6 bases and J by 10 bases, with 18 bases left in between. CDR1 is DFQATT, CDR2 SNEGSKA, per germline (reference sequence). The chain's CDR3 is CSARGTAAGAFF. For the CDR3, the DNA is TGCAGTGCCCGGGGGACGGCCGCCGGAGCTTTCTTT.

DNA of the CDR3: TGTGCCACCAGTGAATGGGGGACAGGGGCTACCGGGGAGCTGTTTTTT. The encoded protein is CATSEWGTGATGELFF. The genes are TRBV24-1 and TRBJ2-2, with TRBD1 matching over 10 bases. This CDR3 spans 16 amino acids. J lost 5 bases, V lost 4 bases, and 6 bases had no gene match. Germline V CDR1 and CDR2: KGHDR, SFDVKD.

The chain has TRBV11-2 and TRBJ1-1; no reliable D call. The V end was cut by 8 bases, the J end by 1 base, with 14 bases between. Germline V lookup: CDR1 SGHAT, CDR2 FQNNGV. The CDR3 loop spans 14 amino acids. The CDR3 region is CASSQQGKNTEAFF. The CDR3 bases are TGTGCCAGCTCCCAACAAGGGAAGAACACTGAAGCTTTCTTT.